This entry lists 26 T cell receptor beta chains sequenced from one sample in a study of breast tumors, draining lymph nodes, adjacent tissues. Axillary draining lymph nodes of breast cancer patients supplied the node samples. MiXCR, run by TCRdb on the multiplex PCR reads, gives a single entry per CDR3 protein. The table includes around 190,000 distinct CDR3 sequences, 30% to 35% detected once. The sequenced sample was axillary lymph node tissue. The source of these receptors is a female donor with breast cancer. Some clones in this sample may be carry-over from other donors' samples.

This clonotype was recorded a few times. This chain uses TRBV27 with TRBJ2-5; D is tentatively TRBD1 or TRBD2 (5 bases each). CDR1 MNHEY and CDR2 SMNVEV come from the germline V gene (reference sequence). This CDR3 region has 16 residues. The V end was cut by 5 bases, the J end by 10 bases, with 26 bases between. This CDR3 reads CASSVPGTPPWADQYF. The CDR3 region has the DNA TGTGCCAGCAGTGTCCCCGGGACGCCTCCTTGGGCGGACCAGTACTTC.

This CDR3 reads CASSFGTGGNYGYTF. The CDR3 DNA is TGTGCCAGCAGTTTCGGGACAGGGGGGAACTATGGCTACACCTTC. This chain connects TRBV27 to TRBJ1-2, with 11 bases aligning to TRBD1. This CDR3 contains 15 residues. The germline gives CDR1 MNHEY, CDR2 SMNVEV (reference sequence). J was trimmed by 2 bases and V by 3 bases; bases with no gene match: 2.

This clonotype has just a few counts. This may be a read error: a much more frequent sequence differs by one nucleotide. The chain is built from TRBV20-1 and TRBJ1-4, with D perhaps matching TRBD1 (5 bases). The CDR3 is 15 residues long. The germline V gene has CDR1 DFQATT and CDR2 SNEGSKA (reference sequence). Trimming shortened V by 0 bases and J by 4 bases, and 12 bases separated the two germline ends. The CDR3 loop is CSARDYGAGNEKLFF. CDR3 bases: TGCAGTGCTAGAGATTACGGGGCCGGTAATGAAAAACTGTTTTTT.

A single count supports this clonotype. The chain is built from TRBV12-3 or TRBV12-4 and TRBJ1-2, with D unresolved. This CDR3 contains 23 residues. The V end was cut by 2 bases, the J end by 4 bases, with 38 bases between. The CDR3 loop reads CASSLWPWALVSSYTYGTYGYTF. The DNA of the CDR3 is TGTGCCAGCAGTTTATGGCCCTGGGCCCTAGTAAGCTCCTACACATATGGCACCTATGGCTACACCTTC.

Turning to this clonotype: This could be a read error, since a much larger clone is one nucleotide away. The V gene is TRBV7-4, the J gene TRBJ2-1; TRBD2 agrees at 8 bases. The germline V gene encodes CDR1 SGHVT and CDR2 SQSDAQ. This CDR3 is built from 16 residues. V lost 5 bases, J lost 6 bases, and 12 bases stayed unmatched. The CDR3 sequence is CASSHGGAGVCNEQFF. The CDR3 DNA is TGTGCCAGCAGCCATGGCGGAGCGGGGGTGTGCAATGAGCAGTTCTTC.

At least ten counts were recorded for this clonotype. V usage is TRBV19 and J usage is TRBJ2-3; possibly TRBD1 for D (5 bases). In germline, CDR1 is LNHDA, CDR2 SQIVND (reference sequence). This CDR3 is built from 16 residues. V gave up 3 bases and J gave up 5 bases, with 18 bases separating them. The CDR3 bases are TGTGCCAGTAGTATTAAACCTCGGACAAGGCAAGATACGCAGTATTTT. The encoded protein is CASSIKPRTRQDTQYF.

This clonotype was counted ten times or more. The chain combines TRBV7-2 with TRBJ2-1, with D possibly TRBD1 on 6 matching bases. With 2 bases removed from V and 4 bases from J, the gap between germline ends came to 12 bases. This CDR3 has 15 residues. Germline CDR1 SGHTA, CDR2 FQGNSA. In DNA form, the CDR3 reads TGTGCCAGCAGCTTAAGCCCCCAGGGGTACAATGAGCAGTTCTTC. Protein sequence: CASSLSPQGYNEQFF.

A single count supports this clonotype. V and J are TRBV20-1 and TRBJ1-2; 9 nucleotides align to TRBD1. This CDR3 contains 15 residues. V lost 7 bases, J lost 0 bases, and 9 bases stayed unmatched. Per germline, CDR1 DFQATT and CDR2 SNEGSKA (reference sequence). DNA for the CDR3: TGCAGTGTGAAACAGGGGGCGGGGACTAACTATGGCTACACCTTC. Protein sequence: CSVKQGAGTNYGYTF.

This chain connects TRBV30 to TRBJ1-1; D gene uncertain. The CDR3 length is 14 residues. Germline V gives CDR1 GTSNPN, CDR2 SVGIG (reference sequence). V dropped 0 bases and J dropped 1 base, with 9 bases sitting between them. The CDR3 region has the DNA TGTGCCTGGAGTGTAGGACGTTGGAACACTGAAGCTTTCTTT. It encodes CAWSVGRWNTEAFF.

There are a few counts of this clonotype. At one end, the junction sequence differs from germline, possibly due to a read error. V and J are TRBV9 and TRBJ1-2; TRBD1 matches at 9 bases. CDR3 length: 15 amino acids. Germline assignment: CDR1 SGDLS and CDR2 YYNGEE. In nucleotides, the CDR3 is TGTGCCAGCAGCGTGTTGACAGGGGGTAGTGAGGGCTCCACCTTC. The encoded protein is CASSVLTGGSEGSTF.

This clonotype was seen at least ten times. The chain has TRBV11-3 and TRBJ2-7; 7 nucleotides match TRBD2. This CDR3 region has 17 residues. Looked up from germline, CDR1 is SGHNT and CDR2 is YENEEA. The V gene end was trimmed by 0 bases and the J gene end by 7 bases; junction bases not matched to a gene: 15. The CDR3 DNA reads TGTGCCAGCAGCTTAGAGGCAACCGCGCGGGGGAGCGAGGAGCAGTACTTC. Translating it yields CASSLEATARGSEEQYF.

As regards this clonotype: A much larger clone lies a single base off, so this may be a read error. Likely a read error: the CDR3 ends without its conserved phenylalanine or tryptophan. The V and J genes are TRBV27 and TRBJ1-6, with D hard to call. Germline lookup yields CDR1 MNHEY and CDR2 SMNVEV (reference sequence). V was clipped by 2 bases and J by 9 bases, with 14 bases between them. CDR3 size: 15 residues. CDR3: CASSLLTDWTSPLHL. In nucleotides, the CDR3 is TGTGCCAGCAGTTTACTCACAGACTGGACTTCACCCCTCCACCTT.

Ten or more counts support this clonotype. The chain recombines TRBV7-3 with TRBJ2-1; 9 bases match TRBD2. The germline V gene has CDR1 SGHTA and CDR2 FQGTGA. V dropped 8 bases and J dropped 1; count of bases not matched to a gene: 3. The CDR3 spans 14 residues. CDR3 sequence reads: CASSTSGSYNEQFF. For the CDR3, the DNA is TGTGCCAGCTCGACTAGCGGTTCCTACAATGAGCAGTTCTTC.

The chain recombines TRBV6-6 with TRBJ1-2; D not resolved. CDR3 length: 14 amino acids. Trimming removed 5 bases from V and 8 bases from J, with 18 bases in between. In germline, CDR1 is MNHNY, CDR2 SVGAGI (reference sequence). CDR3 loop: CASSHLRADHGYTF. CDR3 nucleotide sequence: TGTGCCAGCAGTCACCTTCGGGCCGACCACGGCTACACCTTC.

Ten or more counts support this clonotype. The J gene is TRBJ1-6, the V gene TRBV6-4, with 8 bases lining up with TRBD1. Trimming cost V 3 bases and J 7 bases; bases outside gene matches: 5. In germline, CDR1 is MRHNA, CDR2 SNTAGT. CDR3 length: 15 amino acids. CDR3 protein: CASSEQGGRNSPLHF. For the CDR3, the DNA is TGTGCCAGCAGTGAACAGGGGGGGAGAAATTCACCCCTCCACTTT.

As to this clonotype: A much more abundant neighbour one base away suggests this may be a read error. The J gene is TRBJ1-3, the V gene TRBV6-5; D is possibly TRBD1 (5 bases). V lost 5 bases to trimming and J lost 9 bases, with 20 bases between them. Germline V lookup: CDR1 MNHEY, CDR2 SVGAGI. The CDR3 has 15 residues. Here the CDR3 DNA reads TGTGCCAGCAGTCCACCTATGGGGACTATACCCACCATATATTTT. It codes for CASSPPMGTIPTIYF.

Worth noting for this clonotype: A much bigger clone sits one base away, suggesting this may be a read error. The chain has TRBV29-1 and TRBJ2-4, with D unclear. This CDR3 has 13 amino acids. Germline V gene lookup returns CDR1 SQVTM and CDR2 ANQGSEA. Here the CDR3 DNA reads TGCAACCCCTATGGAGACCAATCGGACATTCAGTACTTC. This translates into CNPYGDQSDIQYF.

This clonotype ranks as medium-sized. The rearrangement links TRBV11-3 to TRBJ2-5; TRBD1 agrees at 7 bases. V shed 6 bases and J 0 bases; nucleotides not matched to a gene: 4. There are 14 residues in the CDR3. Germline assignment: CDR1 SGHNT and CDR2 YENEEA. CDR3 nucleotide sequence: TGTGCCAGCAGACGGGACAGTCACCAAGAGACCCAGTACTTC. Amino acid sequence: CASRRDSHQETQYF.

This sequence joins TRBV2 and TRBJ2-2, with 9 bases aligning to TRBD1. The V and J ends lost 7 bases and 5 bases, in that order; junction bases with no gene match: 5. The length of the CDR3 is 14 residues. The germline V gene has CDR1 SNHLY and CDR2 FYNNEI. CDR3 bases: TGTGCCAGCATTACAGGGGGCGGGACCGGGGAGCTGTTTTTT. Its protein product is CASITGGGTGELFF.

V gene TRBV7-6 combines with J gene TRBJ1-4; D is possibly TRBD1 (5 bases). This CDR3 spans 16 amino acids. The germline V gene has CDR1 SGHVS and CDR2 FNYEAQ. Trimming pared 1 base from V and 5 bases from J, leaving 14 bases between. The CDR3 is CASSLGGAAGNEKLFF. CDR3 coding DNA: TGTGCCAGCAGCTTAGGGGGTGCGGCAGGGAATGAAAAACTGTTTTTT.

This clonotype was found many times. The rearrangement links TRBV12-3 or TRBV12-4 to TRBJ1-2; 7 bases match TRBD1. V was pared by 6 bases and J by 0 bases, with 7 bases of the junction left unmatched. CDR3 length: 15 residues. CDR3 residues: CASRPTGATNYGYTF. The CDR3 DNA reads as TGTGCCAGCAGACCTACAGGGGCAACTAACTATGGCTACACCTTC.

The J gene is TRBJ1-3, the V gene TRBV20-1; 8 nucleotides match TRBD1. The ends lost 0 bases at V and 4 bases at J; junction bases unmatched: 8. CDR1 and CDR2 (germline): DFQATT, SNEGSKA (reference sequence). CDR3 length: 16 residues. The CDR3 loop is CSAREGQGATGNTIYF. The CDR3 region has the DNA TGCAGTGCTAGAGAAGGTCAGGGGGCAACGGGAAACACCATATATTTT.

This clonotype appeared many times. The genes are TRBV25-1 and TRBJ2-1; TRBD1 is a possible D gene (6 bases). Trimming left V 10 bases short and J 7 bases short, with 20 bases between. The CDR3 runs to 14 residues. Germline V gives CDR1 MGHDK, CDR2 SYGVNS. CDR3 nucleotides: TGTGCCACCTACCCAGGACAGTCAGGAAATGAGCAGTTCTTC. Amino acid sequence: CATYPGQSGNEQFF.

This clonotype was seen at least ten times. The chain links TRBV20-1 to TRBJ1-2; D perhaps matches TRBD1 (6 bases). Per the germline V gene, CDR1 is DFQATT and CDR2 is SNEGSKA (reference sequence). The CDR3 loop spans 13 amino acids. Trimming removed 5 bases at V and 3 bases at J, with 13 bases between. The CDR3 bases are TGCAGTGCTGGCAACAGGGCAGACTATGGCTACACCTTC. This translates into CSAGNRADYGYTF.

This clonotype was seen repeatedly, ten times or more. This rearrangement joins TRBV9 to TRBJ2-2; D might be TRBD2 (5 bases). CDR1 and CDR2 from the germline V gene are SGDLS and YYNGEE. V lost 4 bases and J 1 base, leaving 17 bases between the germline ends. The CDR3 covers 17 residues. The CDR3 sequence: CASSHSTRKRNTGELFF. CDR3 DNA: TGTGCCAGCAGCCATAGTACTAGGAAGAGGAACACCGGGGAGCTGTTTTTT.

This clonotype was seen many times. This chain connects TRBV12-3 or TRBV12-4 to TRBJ2-7; D may be TRBD2 (5 bases). V lost 3 bases to trimming and J lost 6 bases, with 15 bases between them. The CDR3 consists of 14 residues. CDR3 in DNA: TGTGCCAGCAGTTTTCGGGGTAGCCTGAGCGAGCAGTACTTC. The encoded protein is CASSFRGSLSEQYF.